This TCR beta chain was recovered during a study of neurological immune-mediated disorders. Whole-study results and caveats: Among 34 multiple sclerosis patients, 18 had repertoires that phylogenetic grouping placed in one related-CDR3 cluster, a possible signature.

This clonotype was seen more than once but under ten times. The antigen remains unidentified. The junction and the germline gene differ at one end; a read error may be behind it. Germline V gives CDR1 MNHEY, CDR2 SMNVEV (reference sequence). CDR3 length equals 15 residues. cDNA was made by 5'RACE with 10-nucleotide random UMIs. Every sequencing run generated in excess of 180 million TCR-beta sequences. These sequences covered 15-18 subjects. TCRdb re-called the 5' RACE reads through MiXCR, storing one row per CDR3 protein. The sample lists 50,000 to 70,000 distinct CDR3 sequences, less than 5.5% occurring once.

The specimen sequenced was PBMCs. This clonotype was obtained from a man under 40 with multiple sclerosis. The genes are TRBV27 and TRBJ1-5; 12 bases are shared with TRBD1. The CDR3 DNA reads TGTGCCAGCAGTTTAGGGACAGGGGGCTTTCAGCCCCAGAATTTT. Encoded protein: CASSLGTGGFQPQNF.